This T cell receptor beta chain emerged from a study of identical twins. Notes on the study in general: The study found that models underestimated out-of-frame TCR alpha sharing in monozygotic twins.

Using its own MiXCR run on the 5' RACE reads, TCRdb lists one record per CDR3 protein. The sample includes about 460,000 distinct CDR3 sequences, approximately 15% of them seen just once. Points on this clonotype: What it binds is unknown.

Germline trimming cut 0 bases from V and 2 bases from J; bases unmatched to any gene: 9. Per germline, CDR1 SGHRS and CDR2 YFSETQ. The CDR3 contains 17 residues. The data were also submitted as part of a second study, on yellow fever vaccine responses in identical twins.

The TCR was taken from a woman younger than 35 in good health. J is TRBJ1-2 and V is TRBV5-1; 8 bases are a match to TRBD1. Material: CD4+ T cells sorted from blood. The CDR3 region is CASSLEHNRGSNYGYTF. CDR3 coding DNA: TGCGCCAGCAGCTTGGAACATAACAGGGGGTCCAACTATGGCTACACCTTC.